The text below deals with one T cell receptor (beta chain). This entry belongs to a study of monozygotic twins with inflammatory bowel disease. Each TCR library used 3500 ng of total RNA. Incorporation of UMIs carrying a 6-nucleotide sample barcode was performed by template switching. cDNA encoding TCRalpha and TCRbeta underwent two nested PCRs of approximately 16 and 10 cycles, each of which was followed by bead purification. TCRdb re-called the 5' RACE reads, yielding one record per CDR3 amino acid sequence without DNA. This listing includes over 110,000 distinct CDR3 sequences. The germline gives CDR1 DFQATT, CDR2 SNEGSKA (reference sequence). This CDR3 is built from 14 residues.

The receptor was derived from a human donor with ulcerative colitis or Crohn's disease, or a healthy co-twin of an affected twin (not recorded which). Sequenced sample: blood. V gene TRBV20-1 combines with J gene TRBJ2-3; the TRBD1 assignment by TCRdb is unverifiable without DNA. Here the CDR3 reads CSAPGTLFIDTQYF.